This T cell receptor beta chain was obtained from a study of radiotherapy plus CTLA-4 blockade in lung cancer. Libraries were prepared by immunoSEQ multiplex PCR; TCRdb keeps only in-frame clonotypes and omits some of them. This table has 62,000 or so clones, roughly 85% appearing once. Treatment of patients with chemo-refractory metastatic non-small-cell lung cancer consisted of focal radiation plus CTLA-4 blockade with ipilimumab. The CDR3 consists of 14 residues. The V gene's germline CDR1 is SGHNT and CDR2 YENEEA. The ends were cut back, 4 bases at V and 4 bases at J, with 13 bases in the middle.

Sample: peripheral blood, taken from a patient treated with radiotherapy plus ipilimumab. This clonotype was sampled from a human donor with non-small cell lung cancer who had a complete response to radiotherapy plus ipilimumab. The gene calls are TRBV11-3 and TRBJ2-5, with D perhaps given as TRBD1 or TRBD2 (5 bases each). Here the CDR3 reads CASSSTSRGETQYF. For the CDR3, the DNA is TGTGCCAGCAGCTCGACCTCGAGGGGAGAGACCCAGTACTTC.